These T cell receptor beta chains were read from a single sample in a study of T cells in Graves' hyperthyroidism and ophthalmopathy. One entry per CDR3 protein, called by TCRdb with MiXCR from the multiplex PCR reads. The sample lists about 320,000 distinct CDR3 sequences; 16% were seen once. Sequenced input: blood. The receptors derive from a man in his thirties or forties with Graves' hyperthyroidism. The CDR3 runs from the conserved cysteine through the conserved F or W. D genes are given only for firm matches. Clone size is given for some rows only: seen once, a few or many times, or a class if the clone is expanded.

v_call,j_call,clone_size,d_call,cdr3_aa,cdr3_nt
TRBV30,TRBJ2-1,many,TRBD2,CAWSGGGYNEQFF,TGTGCCTGGAGCGGCGGGGGTTACAATGAGCAGTTCTTC
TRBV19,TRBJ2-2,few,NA,CASSFRGRGFDTGELFF,TGTGCCAGTAGTTTTCGGGGGCGCGGATTTGACACCGGGGAGCTGTTTTTT
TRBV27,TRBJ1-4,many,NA,CASSSGTRNEKLFF,TGTGCCAGCAGTTCCGGGACAAGAAATGAAAAACTGTTTTTT
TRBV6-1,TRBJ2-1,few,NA,CASSEGGYSYNEQFF,TGTGCCAGCAGTGAAGGAGGGTACTCCTACAATGAGCAGTTCTTC
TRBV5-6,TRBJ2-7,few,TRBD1,CASSATGRKLGQYF,TGTGCCAGCAGCGCGACAGGGCGGAAGCTCGGGCAGTACTTC
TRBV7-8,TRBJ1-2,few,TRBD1,CASSINHPGQGGGYTF,TGTGCCAGCAGCATAAACCACCCGGGACAGGGAGGAGGCTACACCTTC
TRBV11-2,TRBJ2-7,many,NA,CASSLSTYEQYF,TGTGCCAGCAGCCTCTCGACCTACGAGCAGTACTTC
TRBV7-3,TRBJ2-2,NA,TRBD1,CASSPAGGSPGELFF,TGTGCCAGCAGCCCTGCAGGGGGCTCTCCCGGGGAGCTGTTTTTT
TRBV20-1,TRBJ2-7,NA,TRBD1,CSAQGAPNRAYEQYF,TGCAGTGCCCAGGGGGCCCCCAACAGGGCCTACGAGCAGTACTTC
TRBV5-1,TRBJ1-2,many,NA,CASSFGTRVDYGYTF,TGCGCCAGCAGCTTTGGTACCAGGGTAGACTATGGCTACACCTTC
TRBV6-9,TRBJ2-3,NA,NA,CASSYGRTTDTQYF,TGTGCCAGCAGTTACGGCCGGACAACAGATACGCAGTATTTT
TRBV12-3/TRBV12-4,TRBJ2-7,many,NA,CASSFFGYEQYF,TGTGCCAGCAGTTTTTTTGGTTACGAGCAGTACTTC
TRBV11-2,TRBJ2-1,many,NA,CASSLKPPGLNRGEQFF,TGTGCCAGCAGCTTAAAACCTCCGGGATTGAATAGAGGTGAGCAGTTCTTC
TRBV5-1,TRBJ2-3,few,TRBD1,CASSAGTGGREDTQYF,TGCGCCAGCAGCGCCGGGACAGGGGGTCGTGAAGATACGCAGTATTTT
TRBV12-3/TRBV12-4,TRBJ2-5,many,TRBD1,CASSPDWGQPQETQYF,TGTGCCAGCAGTCCAGACTGGGGACAGCCCCAAGAGACCCAGTACTTC
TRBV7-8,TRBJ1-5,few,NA,CASTPGNQPQHF,TGTGCCAGCACGCCGGGCAATCAGCCCCAGCATTTT
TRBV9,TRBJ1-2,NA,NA,CASSVATKGRNGYTF,TGTGCCAGCAGCGTAGCTACAAAGGGGAGGAATGGCTACACCTTC
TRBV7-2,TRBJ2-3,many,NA,CASSLAQEDTQYF,TGTGCCAGCAGCTTAGCGCAGGAAGATACGCAGTATTTT